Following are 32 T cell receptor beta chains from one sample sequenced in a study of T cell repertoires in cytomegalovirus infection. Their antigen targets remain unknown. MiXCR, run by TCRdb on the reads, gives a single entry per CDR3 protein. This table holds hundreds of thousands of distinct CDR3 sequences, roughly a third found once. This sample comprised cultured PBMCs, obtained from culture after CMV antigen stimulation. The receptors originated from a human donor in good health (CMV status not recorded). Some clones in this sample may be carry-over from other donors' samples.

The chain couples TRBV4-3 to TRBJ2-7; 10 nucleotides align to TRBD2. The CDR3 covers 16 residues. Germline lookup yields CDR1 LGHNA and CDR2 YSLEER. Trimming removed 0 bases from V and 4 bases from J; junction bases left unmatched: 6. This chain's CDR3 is CASSQEPSGRGYEQYF. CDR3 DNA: TGCGCCAGCAGCCAAGAGCCTAGCGGGAGAGGATACGAGCAGTACTTC.

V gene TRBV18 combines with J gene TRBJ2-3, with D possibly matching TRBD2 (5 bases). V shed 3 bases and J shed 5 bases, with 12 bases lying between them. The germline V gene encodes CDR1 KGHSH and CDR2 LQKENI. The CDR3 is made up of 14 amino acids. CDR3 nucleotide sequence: TGTGCCAGCTCACCCAATGGGGAGAAAGATACGCAGTATTTT. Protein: CASSPNGEKDTQYF.

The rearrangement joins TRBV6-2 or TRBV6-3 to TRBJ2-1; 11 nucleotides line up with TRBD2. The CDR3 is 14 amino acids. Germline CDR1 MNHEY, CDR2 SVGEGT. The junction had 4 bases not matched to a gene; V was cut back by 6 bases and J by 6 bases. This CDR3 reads CASRDLAGGNEQFF. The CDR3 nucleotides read TGTGCCAGCAGGGACCTAGCGGGAGGCAATGAGCAGTTCTTC.

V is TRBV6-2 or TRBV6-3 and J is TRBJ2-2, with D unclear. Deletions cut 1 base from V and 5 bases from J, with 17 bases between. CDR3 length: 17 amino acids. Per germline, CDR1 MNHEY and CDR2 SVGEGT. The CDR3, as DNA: TGTGCCAGCAGTTACTTTAGCCCAGCCTCAACAACCGGGGAGCTGTTTTTT. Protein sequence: CASSYFSPASTTGELFF.

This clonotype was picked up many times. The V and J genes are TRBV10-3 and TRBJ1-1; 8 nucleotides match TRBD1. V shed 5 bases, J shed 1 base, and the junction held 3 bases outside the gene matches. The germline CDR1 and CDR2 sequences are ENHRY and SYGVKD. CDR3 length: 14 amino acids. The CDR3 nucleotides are TGTGCCATCAGTCCGGGACAGGAGAACACTGAAGCTTTCTTT. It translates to CAISPGQENTEAFF.

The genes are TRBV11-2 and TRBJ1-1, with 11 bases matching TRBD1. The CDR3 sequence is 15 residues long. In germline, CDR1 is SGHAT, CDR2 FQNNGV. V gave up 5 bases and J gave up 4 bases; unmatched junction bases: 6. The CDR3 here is CASSATGTGGTEAFF. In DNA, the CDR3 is TGTGCCAGCAGCGCCACCGGGACAGGGGGCACTGAAGCTTTCTTT.

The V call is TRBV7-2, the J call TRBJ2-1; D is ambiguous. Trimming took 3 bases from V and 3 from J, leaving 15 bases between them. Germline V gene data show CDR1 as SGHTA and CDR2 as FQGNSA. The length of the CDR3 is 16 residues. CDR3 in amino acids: CASSFISGSNYNEQFF. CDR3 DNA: TGTGCCAGCAGCTTTATCTCAGGATCCAACTACAATGAGCAGTTCTTC.

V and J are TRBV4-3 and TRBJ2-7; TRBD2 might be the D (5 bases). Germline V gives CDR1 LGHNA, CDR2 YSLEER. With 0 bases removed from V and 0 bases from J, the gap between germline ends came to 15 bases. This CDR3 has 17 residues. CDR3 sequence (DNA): TGCGCCAGCAGCCAAGAACCTCCCGGGATTGTCTCCTACGAGCAGTACTTC. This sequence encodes CASSQEPPGIVSYEQYF.

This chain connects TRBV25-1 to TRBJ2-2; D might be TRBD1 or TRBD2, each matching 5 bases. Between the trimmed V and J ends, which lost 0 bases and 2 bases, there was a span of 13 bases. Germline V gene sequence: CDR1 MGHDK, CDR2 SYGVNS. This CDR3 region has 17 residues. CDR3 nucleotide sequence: TGTGCCAGCAGTGAATATGGGGGATCGAGCAACACCGGGGAGCTGTTTTTT. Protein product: CASSEYGGSSNTGELFF.

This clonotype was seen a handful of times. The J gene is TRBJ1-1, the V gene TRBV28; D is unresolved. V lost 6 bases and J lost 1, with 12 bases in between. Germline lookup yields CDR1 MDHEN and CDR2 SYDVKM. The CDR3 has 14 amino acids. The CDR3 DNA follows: TGTGCCAGCAGGGAAATGAGAGGGAACACTGAAGCTTTCTTT. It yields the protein CASREMRGNTEAFF.

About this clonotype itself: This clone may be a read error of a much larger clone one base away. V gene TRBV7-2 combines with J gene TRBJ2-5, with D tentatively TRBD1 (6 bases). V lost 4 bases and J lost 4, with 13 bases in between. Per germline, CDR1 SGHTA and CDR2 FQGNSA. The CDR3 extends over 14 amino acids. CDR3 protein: CASSWDNSTETQYF. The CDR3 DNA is TGTGCCAGCAGCTGGGACAACTCCACAGAGACCCAGTACTTC.

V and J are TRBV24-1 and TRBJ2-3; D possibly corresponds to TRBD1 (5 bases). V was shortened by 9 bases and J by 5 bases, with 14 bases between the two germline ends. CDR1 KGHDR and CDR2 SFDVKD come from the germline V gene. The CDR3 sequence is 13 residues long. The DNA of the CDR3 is TGTGCCACCGGGGATTCTCAGGGAGATACGCAGTATTTT. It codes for CATGDSQGDTQYF.

CDR3 residues: CASSFRLAGGEDTQYF. CDR3 DNA: TGTGCCAGCAGCTTTAGACTAGCGGGAGGGGAGGATACGCAGTATTTT. The rearrangement uses TRBV11-3 and TRBJ2-3; 14 nucleotides agree with TRBD2. The J segment lost 6 bases and the V segment lost 3 bases, leaving 5 bases of the junction unmatched. The germline gives CDR1 SGHNT, CDR2 YENEEA. The CDR3 length is 16 residues.

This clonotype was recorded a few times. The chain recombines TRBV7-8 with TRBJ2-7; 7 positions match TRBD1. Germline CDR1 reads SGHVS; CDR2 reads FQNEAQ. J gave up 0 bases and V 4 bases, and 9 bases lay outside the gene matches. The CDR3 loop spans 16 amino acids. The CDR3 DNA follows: TGTGCCAGCAGCTCAGGGGTCAGGGGGAGCTCCTACGAGCAGTACGTC. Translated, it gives CASSSGVRGSSYEQYV.

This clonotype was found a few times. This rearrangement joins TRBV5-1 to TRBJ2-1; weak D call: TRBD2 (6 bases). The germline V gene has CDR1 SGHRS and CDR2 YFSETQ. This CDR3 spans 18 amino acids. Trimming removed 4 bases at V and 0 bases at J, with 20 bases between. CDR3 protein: CASSPLPLASSSYNEQFF. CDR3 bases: TGCGCCAGCAGCCCCCTTCCCCTAGCGTCCAGCTCCTACAATGAGCAGTTCTTC.

The CDR3 nucleotides read TGTGCCAGCAGTCCTGCCGCTACTAGCGAGCAGTACGTC. Its translation is CASSPAATSEQYV. The chain couples TRBV27 to TRBJ2-7; TRBD2 is a possible D gene (5 bases). CDR3 length: 13 amino acids. V was shortened by 5 bases and J by 6 bases, with 14 bases between the two germline ends. Germline V gene lookup returns CDR1 MNHEY and CDR2 SMNVEV (reference sequence).

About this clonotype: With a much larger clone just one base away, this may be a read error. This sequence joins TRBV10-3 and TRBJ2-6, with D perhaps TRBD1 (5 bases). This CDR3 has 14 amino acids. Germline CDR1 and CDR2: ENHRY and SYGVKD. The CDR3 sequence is CAISPGPGANGLTF. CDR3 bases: TGTGCCATCAGCCCAGGGCCTGGGGCCAACGGCCTGACTTTC.

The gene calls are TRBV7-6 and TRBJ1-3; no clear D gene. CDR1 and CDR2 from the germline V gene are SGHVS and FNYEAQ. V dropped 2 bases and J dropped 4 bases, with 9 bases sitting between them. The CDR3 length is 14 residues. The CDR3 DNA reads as TGTGCCAGCAGCTTAAGAGGGATGGGAAACACCATATATTTT. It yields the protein CASSLRGMGNTIYF.

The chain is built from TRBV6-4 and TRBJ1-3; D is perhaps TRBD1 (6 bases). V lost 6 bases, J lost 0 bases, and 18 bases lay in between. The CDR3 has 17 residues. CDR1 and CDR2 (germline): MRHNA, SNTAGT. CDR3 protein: CASRTRTVTHSGNTIYF. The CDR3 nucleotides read TGTGCCAGCAGGACGAGGACAGTTACGCACTCTGGAAACACCATATATTTT.

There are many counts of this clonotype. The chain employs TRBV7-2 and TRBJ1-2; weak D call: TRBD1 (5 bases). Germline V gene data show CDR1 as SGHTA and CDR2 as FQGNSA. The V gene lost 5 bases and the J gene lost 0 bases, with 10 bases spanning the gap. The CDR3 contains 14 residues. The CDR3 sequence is CASSPQGANYGYTF. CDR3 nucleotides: TGTGCCAGCAGCCCCCAAGGGGCTAACTATGGCTACACCTTC.

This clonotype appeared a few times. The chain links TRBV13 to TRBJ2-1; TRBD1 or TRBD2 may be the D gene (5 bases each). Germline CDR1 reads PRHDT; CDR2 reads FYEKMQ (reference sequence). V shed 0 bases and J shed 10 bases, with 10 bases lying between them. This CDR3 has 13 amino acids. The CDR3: CASSLGRDAEQFF. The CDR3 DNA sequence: TGTGCCAGCAGCTTAGGCCGGGACGCCGAGCAGTTCTTC.

The CDR3 here is CATTGQPKNIQYF. Here the CDR3 DNA reads TGTGCCACTACGGGACAACCCAAAAACATTCAGTACTTC. The chain links TRBV19 to TRBJ2-4, with D tentatively TRBD1 (6 bases). Germline values: CDR1 LNHDA, CDR2 SQIVND (reference sequence). V gave up 10 bases and J gave up 2 bases, with 12 bases separating them. The CDR3 has 13 residues.

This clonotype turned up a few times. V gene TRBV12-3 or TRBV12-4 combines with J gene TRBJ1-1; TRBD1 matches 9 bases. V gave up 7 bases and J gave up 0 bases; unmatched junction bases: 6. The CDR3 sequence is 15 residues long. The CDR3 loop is CASKPGTGLNTEAFF. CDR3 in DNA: TGTGCCAGCAAACCTGGGACAGGGTTGAACACTGAAGCTTTCTTT.

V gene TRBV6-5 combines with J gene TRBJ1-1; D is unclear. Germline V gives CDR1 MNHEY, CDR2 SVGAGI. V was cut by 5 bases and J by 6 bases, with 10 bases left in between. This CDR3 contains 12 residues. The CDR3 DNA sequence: TGTGCCAGCAGTGGCCCAGGACCTGAAGCTTTCTTT. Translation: CASSGPGPEAFF.

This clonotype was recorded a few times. The CDR3 is CASSIGTGSNQPQHF. DNA of the CDR3: TGTGCCAGCAGTATAGGGACAGGGAGCAATCAGCCCCAGCATTTT. The genes are TRBV6-1 and TRBJ1-5; 9 bases map to TRBD1. V dropped 5 bases and J dropped 1; count of bases not matched to a gene: 3. The CDR3 is made up of 15 amino acids. Germline CDR1 is MNHNS and CDR2 is SASEGT.

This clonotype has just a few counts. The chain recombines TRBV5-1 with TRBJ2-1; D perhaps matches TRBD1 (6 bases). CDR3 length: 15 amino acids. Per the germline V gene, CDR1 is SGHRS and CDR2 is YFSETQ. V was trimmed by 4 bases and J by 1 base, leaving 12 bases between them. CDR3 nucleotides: TGCGCCAGCAGCCCAGGGGAGTGGTCCTACAATGAGCAGTTCTTC. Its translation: CASSPGEWSYNEQFF. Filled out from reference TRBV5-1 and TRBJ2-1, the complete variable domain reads KAGVTQTPRYLIKTRGQQVTLSCSPISGHRSVSWYQQTPGQGLQFLFEYFSETQRNKGNFPGRFSGRQFSNSRSEMNVSTLELGDSALYLCASSPGEWSYNEQFFGPGTRLTVL.

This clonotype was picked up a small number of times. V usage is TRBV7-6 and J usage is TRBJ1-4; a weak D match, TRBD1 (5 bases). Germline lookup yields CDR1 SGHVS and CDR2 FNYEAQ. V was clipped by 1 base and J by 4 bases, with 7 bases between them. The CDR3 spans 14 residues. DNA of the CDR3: TGTGCCAGCAGCTTAGGGACACTTAATGAAAAACTGTTTTTT. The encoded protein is CASSLGTLNEKLFF.

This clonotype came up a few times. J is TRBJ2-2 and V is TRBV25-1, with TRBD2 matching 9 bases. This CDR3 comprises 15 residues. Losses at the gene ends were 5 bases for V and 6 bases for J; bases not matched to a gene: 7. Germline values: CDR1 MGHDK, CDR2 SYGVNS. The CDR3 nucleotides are TGTGCCAGCAGTCATAGCGGGAGAAGAGCCGGGGAGCTGTTTTTT. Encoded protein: CASSHSGRRAGELFF.

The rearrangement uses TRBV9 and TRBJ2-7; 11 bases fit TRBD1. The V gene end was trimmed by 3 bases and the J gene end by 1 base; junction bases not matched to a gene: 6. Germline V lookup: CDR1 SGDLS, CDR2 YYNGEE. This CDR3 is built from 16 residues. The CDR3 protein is CASSEGQGAGSYEQYF. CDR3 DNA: TGTGCCAGCAGCGAAGGACAGGGGGCAGGTTCCTACGAGCAGTACTTC.

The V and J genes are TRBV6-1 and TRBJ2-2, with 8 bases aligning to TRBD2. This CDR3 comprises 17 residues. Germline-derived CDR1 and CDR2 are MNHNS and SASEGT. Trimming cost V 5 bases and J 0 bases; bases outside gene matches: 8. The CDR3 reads CASSHLAGIANTGELFF. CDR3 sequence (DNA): TGTGCCAGCAGTCATCTAGCGGGCATCGCGAACACCGGGGAGCTGTTTTTT.

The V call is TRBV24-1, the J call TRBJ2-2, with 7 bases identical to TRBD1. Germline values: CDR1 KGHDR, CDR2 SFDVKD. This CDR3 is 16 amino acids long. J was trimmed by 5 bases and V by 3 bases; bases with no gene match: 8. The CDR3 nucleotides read TGTGCCACCAGTGATCCCCGGGACAGTATTACCGGGGAGCTGTTTTTT. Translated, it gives CATSDPRDSITGELFF.

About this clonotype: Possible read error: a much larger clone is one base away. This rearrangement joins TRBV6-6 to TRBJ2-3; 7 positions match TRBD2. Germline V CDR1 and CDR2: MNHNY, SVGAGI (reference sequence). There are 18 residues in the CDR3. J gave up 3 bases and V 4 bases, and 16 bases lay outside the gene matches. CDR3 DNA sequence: TGTGCCAGCAGTTCCCCTCTGGGGCGCGGGGGAATAACAGATACGCAGTATTTT. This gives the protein CASSSPLGRGGITDTQYF.